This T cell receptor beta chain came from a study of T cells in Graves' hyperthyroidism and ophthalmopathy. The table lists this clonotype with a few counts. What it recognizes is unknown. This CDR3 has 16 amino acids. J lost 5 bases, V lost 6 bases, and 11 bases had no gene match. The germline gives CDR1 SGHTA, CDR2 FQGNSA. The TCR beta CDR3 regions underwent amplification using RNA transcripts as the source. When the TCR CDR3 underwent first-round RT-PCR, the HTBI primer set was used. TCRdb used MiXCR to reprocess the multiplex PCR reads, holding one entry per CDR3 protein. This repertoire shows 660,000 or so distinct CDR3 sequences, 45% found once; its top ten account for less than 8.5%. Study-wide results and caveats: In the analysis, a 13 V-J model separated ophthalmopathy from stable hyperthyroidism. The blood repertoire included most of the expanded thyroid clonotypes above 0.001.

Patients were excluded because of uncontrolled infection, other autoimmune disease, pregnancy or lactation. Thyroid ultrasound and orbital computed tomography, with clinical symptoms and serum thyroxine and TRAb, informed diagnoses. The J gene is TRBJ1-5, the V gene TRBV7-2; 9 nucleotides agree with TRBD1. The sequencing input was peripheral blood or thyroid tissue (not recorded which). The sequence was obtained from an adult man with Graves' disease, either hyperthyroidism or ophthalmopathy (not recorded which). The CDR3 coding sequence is TGTGCCAGCAGTTCCACCGGGACAGGGTTCCATCAGCCCCAGCATTTT. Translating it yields CASSSTGTGFHQPQHF.